This TCR beta chain was retrieved from a study of shared T cell receptors in the human thymus. The method was immunoSEQ multiplex PCR; TCRdb's version includes in-frame clones alone and lacks a portion of them. This sample has about 500,000 clones, with around 78% found just once. This CDR3 comprises 14 residues. Germline loops: CDR1 SGDLS, CDR2 YYNGEE. Unmatched junction bases numbered 7, after V lost 4 bases and J lost 4 bases. These same data were also listed under a study on human thymus T cells. That paper states: Surgeons resected thymus tissue during corrective heart surgery. A high degree of thymic repertoire overlap among unrelated individuals was reported in related research.

Material: thymocytes. The chain uses TRBV9 and TRBJ2-7, with 8 bases that match TRBD1. The receptor's source is a boy less than two years old with a congenital heart defect. The CDR3 DNA reads as TGTGCCAGCAGCCCCAGACAGGGGTGTTACGAGCAGTACTTC. Translated, it gives CASSPRQGCYEQYF. The full variable domain, in which reference TRBV9 and TRBJ2-7 provide the parts outside the CDR3, is DSGVTQTPKHLITATGQRVTLRCSPRSGDLSVYWYQQSLDQGLQFLIQYYNGEERAKGNILERFSAQQFPDLHSELNLSSLELGDSALYFCASSPRQGCYEQYFGPGTRLTVT.